These 26 T cell receptor beta chains share one sample of origin, sequenced in a study of tumor-infiltrating lymphocytes in primary liver carcinoma. Joint extraction of RNA and DNA used roughly 20-33 mg of bulk tissue that was unsorted. The investigators made TCR beta cDNA from around 540 ng total RNA, using a constant-region primer. Slightly modified ARM-PCR with three nested multiplex PCR rounds yielded TCR beta libraries. With TRBV1-TRBV30 forward primers and a C-beta reverse primer, the first two PCR rounds were run for approximately 10 cycles each. TCRdb reanalysed the multiplex PCR reads using MiXCR and keeps one entry per CDR3 protein. This sample has roughly 25,000 distinct CDR3 sequences; over 65% occur once, and the top ten carry 40% to 55%. Sequencing input: liver tumor tissue from sampling region 3. Indicated subset: tumor region T3, left-lateral pole. These TCRs come from a man aged 35 to 55 with primary liver carcinoma and hepatitis B virus infection.

Worth noting for this clonotype: A junction end diverges from the germline sequence, so it may reflect a read error. The chain has TRBV4-1 and TRBJ1-3; D is ambiguous. Germline values: CDR1 MGHRA, CDR2 YSYEKL. The CDR3 is made up of 14 amino acids. The CDR3 DNA follows: TGCGCCAGCAACCAATTCTTCTCTGGAAACACCATATATTTT. This encodes CASNQFFSGNTIYF.

About this clonotype itself: One junction end disagrees with the germline gene, perhaps due to a read error. The chain links TRBV12-3 or TRBV12-4 to TRBJ1-2; D is undetermined. This CDR3 contains 12 residues. In DNA, the CDR3 is TGTGTCAGCAGGCTACCCTCCCGTGGCTACACCTTC. Protein: CVSRLPSRGYTF.

The chain has TRBV25-1 and TRBJ2-1; D possibly corresponds to TRBD2 (7 bases). This CDR3 is 16 amino acids long. The V and J ends lost 5 bases and 10 bases respectively, with 24 bases between them. Per germline, CDR1 MGHDK and CDR2 SYGVNS. The CDR3 is CASSTKGGGRASEQFF. CDR3 bases: TGTGCCAGCAGTACGAAGGGGGGAGGGAGGGCGAGCGAGCAGTTCTTC.

Regarding this clonotype: The junction departs from germline at one end; a sequencing error may be responsible. V is TRBV11-1 and J is TRBJ2-5, with D perhaps matching TRBD2 (5 bases). Looked up from germline, CDR1 is SGHAT and CDR2 is FQDESV (reference sequence). This CDR3 has 14 amino acids. The chain's CDR3 is CASSGLVEVETQYF. The CDR3 region has the DNA TGTGCCAGTAGTGGACTGGTGGAGGTGGAGACCCAATACTTC. Full variable domain (rest looked up from reference TRBV11-1 and TRBJ2-5): EAEVAQSPRYKITEKSQAVAFWCDPISGHATLYWYRQILGQGPELLVQFQDESVVDDSQLPKDRFSAERLKGVDSTLKIQPAELGDSAMYLCASSGLVEVETQYFGPGTRLLVL.

On this clonotype: It is likely a read error, because the conserved phenylalanine at the end of the CDR3 is missing. Because the CDR3's place on the DNA is in doubt, the DNA is left out and the CDR3 is given as listed by TCRdb. This sequence joins TRBV29-1 and TRBJ2-1; the table calls TRBD1, which could not be checked here. Per the germline V gene, CDR1 is SQVTM and CDR2 is ANQGSEA. The CDR3 spans 12 residues, counting both ends. The CDR3 sequence: CSVEEGRTEQFL.

As for this clonotype: This may come from a read error, since a much larger clone is one base off. The chain uses TRBV7-9 and TRBJ2-2, with a weak D call TRBD1 (6 bases). The length of the CDR3 is 14 residues. Germline V lookup: CDR1 SEHNR, CDR2 FQNEAQ (reference sequence). The CDR3 DNA reads TGTACCAGCAGCTTAGTCCAGGGGACCGGGGAGCTGTTTTTT. Encoded protein: CTSSLVQGTGELFF.

This chain links TRBV4-2 with TRBJ1-2; 10 bases are a match to TRBD1. The ends lost 0 bases at V and 7 bases at J; junction bases unmatched: 5. In germline, CDR1 is LGHNA, CDR2 YNFKEQ. CDR3 size: 15 residues. The CDR3 spells CASSQETGGESGYTF. CDR3 nucleotides: TGTGCCAGCAGCCAAGAGACAGGGGGCGAATCTGGCTACACCTTC.

This clonotype is termed large. The chain recombines TRBV11-2 with TRBJ2-2; D is possibly TRBD1 (5 bases). Germline V gene sequence: CDR1 SGHAT, CDR2 FQNNGV. This CDR3 spans 13 amino acids. Between the trimmed V and J ends, which lost 1 base and 6 bases, there was a span of 6 bases. The CDR3 reads CASSLAGPGELFF. The CDR3 DNA is TGTGCCAGCAGCTTAGCAGGGCCCGGGGAGCTGTTTTTT.

This clonotype was recorded at least ten times. The rearrangement joins TRBV7-9 to TRBJ1-1, with 11 bases aligning to TRBD1. Germline V CDR1 and CDR2: SEHNR, FQNEAQ (reference sequence). Trimming cost V 5 bases and J 3 bases; bases outside gene matches: 26. The CDR3 extends over 22 amino acids. Written as DNA, the CDR3 is TGTGCCAGCAGCGGCATGTGGACAGGGGGCGAACGGGACCATGGCCCACACACTGAAGCTTTCTTT. Translated: CASSGMWTGGERDHGPHTEAFF.

Turning to this clonotype: The conserved phenylalanine or tryptophan is not found at the CDR3 terminus, so this likely reflects a read error. The DNA is omitted, as the CDR3 cannot be located on it reliably, and the CDR3 follows TCRdb's listing. V gene TRBV29-1 combines with J gene TRBJ1-6; no DNA check was done on the table's D call, TRBD1. Per the germline V gene, CDR1 is SQVTM and CDR2 is ANQGSEA. The CDR3 contains 15 residues when both ends are counted. The CDR3 sequence is CSVPRVGQGDSPLHV.

Turning to this clonotype: Relative to the germline gene, one junction end is altered; a read error may explain this. The rearrangement joins TRBV11-2 to TRBJ2-1, with 9 bases lining up with TRBD2. Germline V lookup: CDR1 SGHAT, CDR2 FQNNGV. The CDR3 sequence is 16 residues long. CDR3 coding DNA: TGTGCCAGTAGCTTAAAGCTCCTAGCGGGAATGGATGAGCAGTTCTTC. Translated: CASSLKLLAGMDEQFF.

V usage is TRBV7-9 and J usage is TRBJ2-1; D possibly corresponds to TRBD1 (6 bases). CDR1 and CDR2 from the germline V gene are SEHNR and FQNEAQ (reference sequence). With 5 bases removed from V and 9 bases from J, the gap between germline ends came to 26 bases. This CDR3 is 17 amino acids long. Here the CDR3 reads CASSLPYQGLKTSEQFF. DNA for the CDR3: TGTGCCAGCAGCCTACCATATCAGGGGCTTAAAACAAGTGAGCAGTTCTTC.

Points on this clonotype: The junction differs from germline at one of its ends, possibly a read error. The chain carries TRBV6-1 and TRBJ2-2; TRBD1 agrees at 7 bases. The length of the CDR3 is 14 residues. Germline CDR1 reads MNHNS; CDR2 reads SASEGT. CDR3 in DNA: TGTGTCAGCGAGACAGGGAGCGACACCGGGGAGCTGTTTTTT. It encodes CVSETGSDTGELFF.

Comments on this clonotype: The junction and the germline gene differ at one end; a read error may be behind it. The V call is TRBV6-1, the J call TRBJ1-2; D gene ambiguous. The CDR3 contains 13 residues. The germline CDR1 and CDR2 sequences are MNHNS and SASEGT. DNA for the CDR3: TGTGCCAGCAGCCCAGACCCTAACTATGGCTGCACCTTC. It yields the protein CASSPDPNYGCTF.

The chain employs TRBV12-3 or TRBV12-4 and TRBJ1-5, with 8 bases lining up with TRBD1. The CDR3 consists of 14 residues. V gave up 5 bases and J gave up 14 bases; unmatched junction bases: 14. The CDR3: CASSRTGSNQPKHF. CDR3 nucleotide sequence: TGTGCCAGCAGTAGGACAGGGAGCAATCAACCCAAGCATTTT.

In regard to this clonotype: One end of the junction fails to match germline, which may point to a read error. The chain recombines TRBV12-3 or TRBV12-4 with TRBJ2-7, with D possibly being TRBD1 or TRBD2 (6 bases each). The CDR3 totals 17 residues. CDR3 DNA sequence: TGTGCTAGCAGTTTTACAGGGATTAGCGGACGTCTTGGGGAGCAGTACTTC. Translation: CASSFTGISGRLGEQYF.

On this clonotype: This sequence may be a read error, since a much larger clone differs from it by one base. This chain joins TRBV19 and TRBJ2-1, with 7 bases that match TRBD1. This CDR3 region has 16 residues. The V and J ends lost 6 bases and 0 bases, in that order; junction bases with no gene match: 8. Per the germline V gene, CDR1 is LNHDA and CDR2 is SQIVND (reference sequence). The CDR3 nucleotides are TGTGCCAGTAGCTACACAGGGGCCACCTCCTACAATGAGCAGTTCTTC. Its translation: CASSYTGATSYNEQFF.

Turning to this clonotype: No conserved phenylalanine or tryptophan is present at the end of the CDR3, so a read error is the likely explanation. CDR3 loop: CASRSGGYMNTEAFY. The DNA of the CDR3 is TGTGCCAGCAGATCGGGGGGCTACATGAATACCGAAGCTTTCTAT. The chain recombines TRBV5-4 with TRBJ1-1, with D possibly matching TRBD1 (6 bases). The CDR3 runs 15 residues. With 5 bases removed from V and 8 bases from J, the gap between germline ends came to 22 bases. Germline V gene lookup returns CDR1 SGHNT and CDR2 YYREEE (reference sequence).

In regard to this clonotype: This is likely a read error, given that the CDR3 carries no conserved phenylalanine or tryptophan at its end. CDR3 nucleotide sequence: TGTGCCAACAGTTTCCAAGCGAAAGGAGGCAATAACTATGGCTACACCCTC. The encoded protein is CANSFQAKGGNNYGYTL. The chain joins TRBV6-5 to TRBJ1-2; D uncertain. CDR1 MNHEY and CDR2 SVGAGI come from the germline V gene. The CDR3 is 17 residues long.

CDR3 residues: CATGNWTGGEETQYF. The DNA for the CDR3 is TGTGCCACCGGTAACTGGACAGGGGGTGAAGAGACCCAGTACTTC. The chain is built from TRBV15 and TRBJ2-5, with TRBD1 matching over 10 bases. This CDR3 comprises 15 residues. V shed 8 bases, J shed 3 bases, and the junction held 9 bases outside the gene matches. Germline CDR1 LNHNV, CDR2 YYDKDF (reference sequence).

Comments on this clonotype: A read error may be the cause here, since a much bigger clone is one base away. The chain links TRBV5-1 to TRBJ2-2, with D perhaps TRBD1 (6 bases). CDR1 SGHRS and CDR2 YFSETQ come from the germline V gene. The CDR3 has 15 residues. This CDR3 is CASTWTVGNTGELLF. The DNA for the CDR3 is TGCGCCAGTACCTGGACAGTGGGGAACACCGGGGAGCTGCTTTTT.

This clonotype was seen more than once but under ten times. The junction departs from germline at one end; a sequencing error may be responsible. This chain uses TRBV12-3 or TRBV12-4 with TRBJ1-1, with D unresolved. The CDR3 loop spans 17 amino acids. The CDR3 spells CVSSLIFGPVLSTEAFF. CDR3 in DNA: TGTGTCAGCAGTTTAATATTTGGCCCAGTCTTGAGCACTGAAGCTTTCTTT.

This clonotype has just one count. This chain connects TRBV11-2 to TRBJ2-7; D uncertain. Germline V gene lookup returns CDR1 SGHAT and CDR2 FQNNGV. V lost 8 bases and J 7 bases, leaving 21 bases between the germline ends. CDR3 length: 14 residues. The CDR3 protein is CASRLGLGGCEQYF. In DNA, the CDR3 is TGTGCCAGCCGCCTAGGTCTTGGTGGATGTGAGCAGTACTTC.

The gene calls are TRBV11-2 and TRBJ2-2; no clear D. CDR3 length equals 16 residues. Germline assignment: CDR1 SGHAT and CDR2 FQNNGV. The V gene lost 5 bases and the J gene lost 0 bases, with 13 bases spanning the gap. CDR3 DNA: TGTGCCAGCAGCAGGCTTAGGAGCGCGAACACCGGGGAGCTGTTTTTT. It specifies CASSRLRSANTGELFF. Full variable domain (rest looked up from reference TRBV11-2 and TRBJ2-2): EAGVAQSPRYKIIEKRQSVAFWCNPISGHATLYWYQQILGQGPKLLIQFQNNGVVDDSQLPKDRFSAERLKGVDSTLKIQPAKLEDSAVYLCASSRLRSANTGELFFGEGSRLTVL.

This chain joins TRBV11-2 and TRBJ2-7; 7 bases are shared with TRBD1. V was clipped by 3 bases and J by 4 bases; unmatched bases: 9. The CDR3 sequence is 15 residues long. Germline lookup yields CDR1 SGHAT and CDR2 FQNNGV. The CDR3 DNA reads as TGTGCCAGCAGCTTTGTGGTAGAGGGACAGTACGAGCAGTACTTC. Translation gives CASSFVVEGQYEQYF.

The chain employs TRBV14 and TRBJ1-2; D gene ambiguous. Germline V gene sequence: CDR1 SGHDN, CDR2 FVKESK. The CDR3 runs 17 residues. V dropped 10 bases and J dropped 3 bases, with 27 bases sitting between them. The CDR3 region is CAKSQRHHPQEHYGYTF. DNA of the CDR3: TGTGCCAAGAGCCAACGACATCACCCTCAAGAGCACTATGGCTACACCTTC.